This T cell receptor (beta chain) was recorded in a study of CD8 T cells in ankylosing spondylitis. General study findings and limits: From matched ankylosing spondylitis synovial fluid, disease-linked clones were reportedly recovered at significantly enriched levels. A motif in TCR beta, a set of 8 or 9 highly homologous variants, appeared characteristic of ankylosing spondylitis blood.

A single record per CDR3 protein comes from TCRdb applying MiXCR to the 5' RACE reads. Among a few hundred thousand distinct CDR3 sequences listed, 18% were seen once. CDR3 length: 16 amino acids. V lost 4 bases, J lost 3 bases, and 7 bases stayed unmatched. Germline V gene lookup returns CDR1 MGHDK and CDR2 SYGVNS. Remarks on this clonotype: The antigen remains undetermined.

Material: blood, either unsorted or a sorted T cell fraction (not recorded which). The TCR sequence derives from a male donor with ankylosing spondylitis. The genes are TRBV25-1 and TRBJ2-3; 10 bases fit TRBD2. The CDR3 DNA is TGTGCCAGCAGTGGGGAGCGGGGGGGCCGTACAGATACGCAGTATTTT. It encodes CASSGERGGRTDTQYF. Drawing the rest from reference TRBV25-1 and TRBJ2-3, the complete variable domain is EADIYQTPRYLVIGTGKKITLECSQTMGHDKMYWYQQDPGMELHLIHYSYGVNSTEKGDLSSESTVSRIRTEHFPLTLESARPSHTSQYLCASSGERGGRTDTQYFGPGTRLTVL.